This entry concerns a single T cell receptor beta chain. The target of this receptor is not known. No much larger clone is present one base from it, and per-base qualities are unavailable. TCRbeta CDR3 regions were amplified from genomic DNA by means of the immunoSEQ Assay, a bias-controlled multiplex PCR. Regarding the original processing steps: Nucleated cell counts per sample were estimated from amplification of reference gene primers within the assay. Sequence reads were collapsed and filtered to measure the absolute abundance of every unique TCRbeta CDR3 rearrangement. For each sample, productive Simpson clonality was calculated by taking the square root of Simpson's diversity index across productive rearrangements. TCRdb stores this immuneACCESS table with in-frame sequences only. Part of the clones is absent; in the studies checked, under half of the shortfall reflects unresolved V genes, and no reason is known for the rest. That table is the source of V, J and clone size, and D and trimming were worked out from the DNA. This sample is represented by about 120,000 clones; 85% to 90% of them were singletons. Jointly, the top ten make up roughly 2.2% of the sample.

The CDR3 holds 14 amino acids from the cysteine to the phenylalanine. Only the CDR3 DNA stays, 42 bases, in frame from base 1. Deletion took 5 bases off V and 2 bases off J, with a span of 12 bases between the germline ends. The germline V gene specifies MNHEY as CDR1 and SVGEGT as CDR2. The sample originates from a study of blood T cell repertoires in COVID-19 (dated by TCRdb to the early 2020s). Some background on the complete study: Collaborator samples came from the United States, Italy and Spain and covered acute and convalescent phases of COVID-19. The prospective study material was composed of cDNA or gDNA derived from T cells, B-cell-depleted T cells, or PBMCs. The dataset comprised deeply sampled blood TCRbeta repertoires from subjects exposed to, actively infected with, or recovered from COVID-19. A freely available public database, intended as a resource for researchers studying the immune response to SARS-CoV-2, is where the repertoires were released. The samples were drawn from two sources: the first 160 participants of the ongoing ImmuneRACE study, and 950 to 1,500 subjects contributed by 6 global collaborators. The sample metadata nearly always contained a de-identified subject ID, COVID-19 status, age in years and sex. HLA class I and class II types, where available, came from metadata supplied by the sample provider rather than from assay-based typing.

Whole blood was collected in K2EDTA tubes by collaborating institutions according to the institutions' own protocols. For TCRbeta analysis, collaborators shipped samples in one of three forms: frozen whole blood, isolated PBMCs, or DNA extracted from either of those sample types. The investigation overall reported the following: The quantity of clinical and demographic metadata differed by source and by participant and was supplied without curation.

The chain uses TRBV6-2 or TRBV6-3 and TRBJ1-2; TRBD1 is perhaps the D gene, given 5 matching bases. The receptor comes from a woman between 45 and 65 years old with acute or convalescent COVID-19. Sequenced material: peripheral blood. The sequenced DNA: TGTGCCAGCAGTACCCAGGGACTAAACTATGGCTACACCTTC. Translated, this gives CASSTQGLNYGYTF.